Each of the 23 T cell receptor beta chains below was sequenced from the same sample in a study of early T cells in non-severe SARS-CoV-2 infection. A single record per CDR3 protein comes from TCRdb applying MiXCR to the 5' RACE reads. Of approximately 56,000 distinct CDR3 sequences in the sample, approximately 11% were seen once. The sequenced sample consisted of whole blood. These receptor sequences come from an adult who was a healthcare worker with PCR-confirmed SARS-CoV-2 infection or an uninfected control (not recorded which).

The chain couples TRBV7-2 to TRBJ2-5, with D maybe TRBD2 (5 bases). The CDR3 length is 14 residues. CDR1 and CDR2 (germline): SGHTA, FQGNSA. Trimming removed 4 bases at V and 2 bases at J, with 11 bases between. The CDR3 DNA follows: TGTGCCAGCAGCTCCCGGGAAGTTCAAGAGACCCAGTACTTC. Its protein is CASSSREVQETQYF.

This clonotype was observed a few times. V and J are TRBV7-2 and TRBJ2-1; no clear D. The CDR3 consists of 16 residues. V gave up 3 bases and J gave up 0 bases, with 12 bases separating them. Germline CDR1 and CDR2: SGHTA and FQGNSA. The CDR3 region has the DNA TGTGCCAGCAGCTTGGATGGCGGTAGCTCCTACAATGAGCAGTTCTTC. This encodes CASSLDGGSSYNEQFF.

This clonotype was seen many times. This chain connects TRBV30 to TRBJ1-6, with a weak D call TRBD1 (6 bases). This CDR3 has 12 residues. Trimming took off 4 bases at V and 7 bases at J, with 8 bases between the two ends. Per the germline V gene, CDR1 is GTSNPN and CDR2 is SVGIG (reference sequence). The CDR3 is CAWTRGNSPLHF. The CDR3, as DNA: TGTGCCTGGACCAGGGGAAATTCACCCCTCCACTTT.

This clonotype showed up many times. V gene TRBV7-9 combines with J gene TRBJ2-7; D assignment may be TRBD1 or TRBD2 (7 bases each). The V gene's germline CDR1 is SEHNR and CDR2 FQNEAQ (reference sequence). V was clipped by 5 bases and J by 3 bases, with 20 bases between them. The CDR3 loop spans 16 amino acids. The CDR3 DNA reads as TGTGCCAGCAGCCCCATCAGGGCAGGGGGGGTCTACGAGCAGTACTTC. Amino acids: CASSPIRAGGVYEQYF. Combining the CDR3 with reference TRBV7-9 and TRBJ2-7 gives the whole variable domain DTGVSQNPRHKITKRGQNVTFRCDPISEHNRLYWYRQTLGQGPEFLTYFQNEAQLEKSRLLSDRFSAERPKGSFSTLEIQRTEQGDSAMYLCASSPIRAGGVYEQYFGPGTRLTVT.

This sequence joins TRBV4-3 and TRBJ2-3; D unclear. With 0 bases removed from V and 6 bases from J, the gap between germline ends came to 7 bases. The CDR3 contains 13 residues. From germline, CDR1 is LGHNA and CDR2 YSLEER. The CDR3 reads CASSQDGRDTQYF. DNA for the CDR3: TGCGCCAGCAGCCAAGATGGTCGGGATACGCAGTATTTT.

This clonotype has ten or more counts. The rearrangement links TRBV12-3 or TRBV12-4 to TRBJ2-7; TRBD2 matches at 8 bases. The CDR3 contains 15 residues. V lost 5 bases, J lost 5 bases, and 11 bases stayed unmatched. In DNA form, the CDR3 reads TGTGCCAGCAGTCCCCATGTAGCGGGGCTGAACGAGCAGTACTTC. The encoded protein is CASSPHVAGLNEQYF.

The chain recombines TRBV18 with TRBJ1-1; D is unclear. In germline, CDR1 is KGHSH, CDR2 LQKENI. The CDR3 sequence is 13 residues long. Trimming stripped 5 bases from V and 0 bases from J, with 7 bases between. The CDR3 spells CASSENMNTEAFF. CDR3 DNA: TGTGCCAGCTCAGAGAACATGAACACTGAAGCTTTCTTT.

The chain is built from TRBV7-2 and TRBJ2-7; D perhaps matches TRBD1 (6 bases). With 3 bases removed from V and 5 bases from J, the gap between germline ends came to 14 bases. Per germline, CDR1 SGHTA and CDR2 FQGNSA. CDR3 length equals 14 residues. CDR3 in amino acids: CASSFDRSRNEQYF. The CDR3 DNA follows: TGTGCCAGCAGCTTTGACAGGTCGAGAAACGAGCAGTACTTC.

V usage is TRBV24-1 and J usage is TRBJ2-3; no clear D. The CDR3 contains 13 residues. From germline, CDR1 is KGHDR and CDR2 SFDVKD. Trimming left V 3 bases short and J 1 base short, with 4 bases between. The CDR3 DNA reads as TGTGCCACCAGTGATCCTGGCACAGATACGCAGTATTTT. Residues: CATSDPGTDTQYF.

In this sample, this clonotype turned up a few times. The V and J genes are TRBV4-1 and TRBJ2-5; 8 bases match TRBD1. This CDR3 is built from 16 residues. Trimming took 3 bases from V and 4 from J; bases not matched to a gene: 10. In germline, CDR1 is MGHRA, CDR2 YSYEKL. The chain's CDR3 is CASSHGTRGLSETQYF. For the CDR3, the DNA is TGCGCCAGCAGCCATGGAACCAGGGGGCTGTCAGAGACCCAGTACTTC.

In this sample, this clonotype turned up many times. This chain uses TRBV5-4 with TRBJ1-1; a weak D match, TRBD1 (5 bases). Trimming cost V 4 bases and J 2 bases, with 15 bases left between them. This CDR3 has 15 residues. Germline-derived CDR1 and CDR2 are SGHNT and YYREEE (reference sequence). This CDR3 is CASSPRRGINTEAFF. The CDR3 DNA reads TGTGCCAGCAGCCCGCGACGGGGGATTAACACTGAAGCTTTCTTT.

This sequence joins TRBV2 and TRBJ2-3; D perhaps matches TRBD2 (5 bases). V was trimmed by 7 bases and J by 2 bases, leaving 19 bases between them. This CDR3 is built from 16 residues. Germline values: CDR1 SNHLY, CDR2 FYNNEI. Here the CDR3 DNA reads TGTGCCAGCAAGGAAGGTCTCGAGGGAACCACAGATACGCAGTATTTT. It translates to CASKEGLEGTTDTQYF.

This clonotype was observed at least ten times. The CDR3 protein is CASSQPGLSGFF. CDR3 DNA: TGTGCCAGCAGTCAGCCGGGGCTGTCAGGATTCTTT. This rearrangement joins TRBV28 to TRBJ1-1, with D maybe TRBD1 (5 bases). The CDR3 covers 12 residues. Germline CDR1 MDHEN, CDR2 SYDVKM. Trimming pared 5 bases from V and 14 bases from J, leaving 18 bases between. The entire variable domain, with the rest obtained from reference TRBV28 and TRBJ1-1, is as follows: DVKVTQSSRYLVKRTGEKVFLECVQDMDHENMFWYRQDPGLGLRLIYFSYDVKMKEKGDIPEGYSVSREKKERFSLILESASTNQTSMYLCASSQPGLSGFFGQGTRLTVV.

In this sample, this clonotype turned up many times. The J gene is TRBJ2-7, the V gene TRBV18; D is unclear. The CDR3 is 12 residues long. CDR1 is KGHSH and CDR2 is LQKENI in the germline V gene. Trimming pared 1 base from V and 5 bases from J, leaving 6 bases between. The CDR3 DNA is TGTGCCAGCTCACCACGAGTGGACGAGCAGTACTTC. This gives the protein CASSPRVDEQYF.

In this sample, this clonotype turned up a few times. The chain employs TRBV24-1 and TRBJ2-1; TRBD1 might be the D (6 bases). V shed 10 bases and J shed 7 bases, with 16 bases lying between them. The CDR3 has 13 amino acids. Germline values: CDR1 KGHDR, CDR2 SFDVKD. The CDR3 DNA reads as TGTGCCACGTCAGGGGATTTGGGGAATGAGCAGTTCTTC. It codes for CATSGDLGNEQFF.

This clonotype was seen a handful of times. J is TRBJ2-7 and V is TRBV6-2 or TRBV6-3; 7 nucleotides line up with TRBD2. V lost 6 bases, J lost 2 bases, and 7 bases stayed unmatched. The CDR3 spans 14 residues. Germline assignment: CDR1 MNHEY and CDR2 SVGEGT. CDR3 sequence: CASRLADNAYEQYF. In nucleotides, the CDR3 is TGTGCCAGCAGGCTAGCGGACAATGCCTACGAGCAGTACTTC.

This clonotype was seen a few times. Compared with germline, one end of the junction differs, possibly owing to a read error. The DNA of the CDR3 is TGTGCCAGCAGTTTAGCTGGGACGCAAGGGACCCAGTACTTC. It translates to CASSLAGTQGTQYF. This chain connects TRBV28 to TRBJ2-5, with D tentatively TRBD1 or TRBD2 (5 bases each). Germline loops: CDR1 MDHEN, CDR2 SYDVKM. This CDR3 is 14 amino acids long.

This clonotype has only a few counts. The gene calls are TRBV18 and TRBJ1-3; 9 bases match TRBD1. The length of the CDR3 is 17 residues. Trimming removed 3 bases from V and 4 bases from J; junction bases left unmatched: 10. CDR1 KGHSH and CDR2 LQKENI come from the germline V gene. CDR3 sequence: CASSPTKGQGKGNTIYF. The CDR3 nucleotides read TGTGCCAGCTCACCGACGAAAGGACAGGGGAAAGGAAACACCATATATTTT. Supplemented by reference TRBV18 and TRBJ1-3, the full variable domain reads NAGVMQNPRHLVRRRGQEARLRCSPMKGHSHVYWYRQLPEEGLKFMVYLQKENIIDESGMPKERFSAEFPKEGPSILRIQQVVRGDSAAYFCASSPTKGQGKGNTIYFGEGSWLTVV.

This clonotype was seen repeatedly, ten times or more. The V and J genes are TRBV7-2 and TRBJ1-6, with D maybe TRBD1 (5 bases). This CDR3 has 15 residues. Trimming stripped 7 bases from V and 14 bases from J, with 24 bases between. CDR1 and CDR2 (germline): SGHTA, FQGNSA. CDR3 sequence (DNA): TGTGCCAGCACCGGGAAGAGGGACGGCCTTAGCTCCCTCCACTTT. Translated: CASTGKRDGLSSLHF.

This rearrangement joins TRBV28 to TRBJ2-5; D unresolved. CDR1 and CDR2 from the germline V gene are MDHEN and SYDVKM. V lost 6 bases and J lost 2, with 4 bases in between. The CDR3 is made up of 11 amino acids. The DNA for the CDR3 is TGTGCCAGCAGAGCACAAGAGACCCAGTACTTC. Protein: CASRAQETQYF.

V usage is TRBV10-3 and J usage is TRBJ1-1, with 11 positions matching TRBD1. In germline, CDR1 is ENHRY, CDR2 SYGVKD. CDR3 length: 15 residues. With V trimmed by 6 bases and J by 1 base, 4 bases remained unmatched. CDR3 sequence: CAIRDRGPGNTEAFF. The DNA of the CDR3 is TGTGCCATCAGGGACAGGGGGCCAGGGAACACTGAAGCTTTCTTT.

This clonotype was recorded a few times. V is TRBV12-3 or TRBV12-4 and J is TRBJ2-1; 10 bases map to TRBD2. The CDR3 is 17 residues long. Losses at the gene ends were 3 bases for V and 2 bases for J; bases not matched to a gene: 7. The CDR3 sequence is CASSFSGGALPYNEQFF. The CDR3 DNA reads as TGTGCCAGCAGTTTCAGCGGGGGGGCCCTTCCCTACAATGAGCAGTTCTTC.

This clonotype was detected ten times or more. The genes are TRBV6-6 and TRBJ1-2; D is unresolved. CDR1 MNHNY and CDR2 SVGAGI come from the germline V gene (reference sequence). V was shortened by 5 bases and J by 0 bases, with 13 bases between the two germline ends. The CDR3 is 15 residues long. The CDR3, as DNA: TGTGCCAGCAGTCCCCCCCGCCCACCTAACTATGGCTACACCTTC. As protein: CASSPPRPPNYGYTF.